The present entry profiles one TCR beta chain with its context. This sample stems from a study of patients and donors after allogeneic stem cell transplantation. Each CDR3 protein gets one entry after TCRdb re-called the RT-PCR reads with MiXCR. This table holds 800,000 to 1,000,000 distinct CDR3 sequences, more than 15% found once. CDR1 and CDR2 (germline): SQVTM, ANQGSEA. The V end was cut by 3 bases, the J end by 1 base, with 7 bases between. The CDR3 totals 12 residues. The sequencing input was blood, either unsorted or a sorted T cell fraction (not recorded which). The sequence was collected from a human donor who was either an allogeneic HSCT recipient or a stem cell or donor lymphocyte infusion donor (not recorded which). It is not recorded whose cells these are; they may come from a transplant donor. V and J are TRBV29-1 and TRBJ2-7; D remains ambiguous. This CDR3 reads CSVDGGSYEQYF. The CDR3 nucleotides read TGCAGCGTTGATGGCGGATCCTACGAGCAGTACTTC.